The 16 T cell receptor beta chains listed next were all sequenced from one sample in a study of regulatory T cells in long-lasting Graves disease. Time point indicated: persistent/refractory GD, antithyroid drugs over 5 years with positive TRAb. PBMC RNA was the source of the TCR library. With iRepertoire HTBI primers and Arm-PCR of CDR3 regions, TCR beta libraries were built. TCRdb processed the multiplex PCR reads anew with MiXCR; each CDR3 protein has one entry. The sample carries some 430,000 distinct CDR3 sequences, approximately 21% recorded once. The sequenced sample was peripheral blood mononuclear cells (PBMCs), obtained when the disease was refractory, from a patient treated with antithyroid drugs. The source is a female donor with Graves disease.

This clonotype was recorded many times. This chain links TRBV11-2 with TRBJ1-6; possible D gene TRBD1, 5 bases. Germline CDR1 is SGHAT and CDR2 is FQNNGV. The CDR3 is 15 amino acids. V was cut by 1 base and J by 8 bases, with 12 bases left in between. CDR3 in amino acids: CASSLVGRVDSPLHF. The CDR3 DNA reads TGTGCCAGCAGCTTAGTAGGCAGGGTAGATTCACCCCTCCACTTT.

V is TRBV7-2 and J is TRBJ2-1; 9 nucleotides agree with TRBD2. The V segment lost 5 bases and the J segment 3 bases; nucleotides outside the gene matches: 5. In germline, CDR1 is SGHTA, CDR2 FQGNSA. This CDR3 has 15 amino acids. The CDR3 bases are TGTGCCAGCAGCCCGGGACTAGCCTACTACAATGAGCAGTTCTTC. Translation gives CASSPGLAYYNEQFF. The full variable domain, in which reference TRBV7-2 and TRBJ2-1 provide the parts outside the CDR3, is GAGVSQSPSNKVTEKGKDVELRCDPISGHTALYWYRQSLGQGLEFLIYFQGNSAPDKSGLPSDRFSAERTGGSVSTLTIQRTQQEDSAVYLCASSPGLAYYNEQFFGPGTRLTVL.

This clonotype has ten or more counts. V gene TRBV24-1 combines with J gene TRBJ2-5, with D tentatively TRBD2 (5 bases). The CDR3 loop spans 13 amino acids. Trimming pared 10 bases from V and 1 base from J, leaving 12 bases between. Germline loops: CDR1 KGHDR, CDR2 SFDVKD. The CDR3 DNA is TGTGCCACGGGAGACCTTGCCCAAGAGACCCAGTACTTC. It translates to CATGDLAQETQYF.

The rearrangement joins TRBV5-1 to TRBJ1-1, with 9 nucleotides matching TRBD1. Germline V gene lookup returns CDR1 SGHRS and CDR2 YFSETQ. V was clipped by 6 bases and J by 4 bases; unmatched bases: 7. The CDR3 has 14 amino acids. The CDR3 DNA follows: TGCGCCAGCACCCCGGGACAGGGAACCACTGAAGCTTTCTTT. Translated: CASTPGQGTTEAFF.

The J gene is TRBJ1-1, the V gene TRBV4-1; possibly TRBD1 for D (6 bases). The V and J ends lost 4 bases and 0 bases respectively, with 18 bases between them. CDR3 length equals 17 residues. Germline V gene lookup returns CDR1 MGHRA and CDR2 YSYEKL. CDR3 sequence: CASSPRDTSSLNTEAFF. The CDR3 DNA reads as TGCGCCAGCAGCCCCCGGGACACGAGCTCCCTGAACACTGAAGCTTTCTTT.

This clonotype was recorded a few times. This chain links TRBV7-9 with TRBJ2-2; TRBD1 matches 7 bases. J gave up 0 bases and V 5 bases, and 6 bases lay outside the gene matches. The CDR3 runs 16 residues. Germline V lookup: CDR1 SEHNR, CDR2 FQNEAQ (reference sequence). As DNA, the CDR3 is TGTGCCAGCAGCCTACGGGGACAGTCGAACACCGGGGAGCTGTTTTTT. It translates to CASSLRGQSNTGELFF.

This clonotype was seen repeatedly, ten times or more. CDR3 sequence: CASSLSAGPRAQYF. For the CDR3, the DNA is TGTGCCAGCAGTTTATCGGCAGGGCCTAGGGCCCAGTACTTC. V and J are TRBV28 and TRBJ2-5, with D maybe TRBD1 (5 bases). The germline V and J ends were trimmed by 1 base and 9 bases, with 15 bases remaining between them. The CDR3 spans 14 residues. CDR1 is MDHEN and CDR2 is SYDVKM in the germline V gene.

There are many counts of this clonotype. V gene TRBV28 combines with J gene TRBJ2-5; possible D gene TRBD1, 6 bases. The CDR3 has 16 amino acids. Trimming took 3 bases from V and 0 from J, leaving 14 bases between them. The germline CDR1 and CDR2 sequences are MDHEN and SYDVKM. The CDR3 spells CASSFRTELYQETQYF. CDR3 in DNA: TGTGCCAGCAGTTTCCGGACAGAATTGTACCAAGAGACCCAGTACTTC.

At least ten counts were recorded for this clonotype. The chain joins TRBV19 to TRBJ1-1; 8 positions match TRBD1. Germline V gene data show CDR1 as LNHDA and CDR2 as SQIVND (reference sequence). V lost 5 bases to trimming and J lost 4 bases; unmatched junction nucleotides: 6. The length of the CDR3 is 14 residues. CDR3 in amino acids: CASSLTTGGTEAFF. The CDR3 region has the DNA TGTGCCAGTAGTTTAACCACAGGGGGCACTGAAGCTTTCTTT.

The chain carries TRBV13 and TRBJ2-4; 11 nucleotides match TRBD1. After removal of 4 bases from V and 8 bases from J, the junction contained 7 bases not matched to a gene. CDR1 is PRHDT and CDR2 is FYEKMQ in the germline V gene (reference sequence). The CDR3 loop spans 15 amino acids. CDR3 nucleotide sequence: TGTGCCAGCAGCTCTGGACAGGGGGCGGTAGACATTCAGTACTTC. Translating it yields CASSSGQGAVDIQYF.

This clonotype appeared a few times. V usage is TRBV19 and J usage is TRBJ1-5, with a tentative D call TRBD1 (6 bases). The V end lost 3 bases, the J end lost 4 bases, and 13 bases lay between the germline ends. The CDR3 sequence is 15 residues long. Germline V gene sequence: CDR1 LNHDA, CDR2 SQIVND (reference sequence). The chain's CDR3 is CASSMGTGFNQPQHF. DNA for the CDR3: TGTGCCAGTAGTATGGGAACAGGGTTTAATCAGCCCCAGCATTTT.

In its sample, this clonotype was seen many times. V and J are TRBV10-3 and TRBJ2-5; D tentatively reads TRBD1 or TRBD2 (5 bases each). Germline V CDR1 and CDR2: ENHRY, SYGVKD. The germline V and J ends were trimmed by 0 bases and 7 bases, with 18 bases remaining between them. The CDR3 extends over 16 amino acids. The CDR3 sequence is CAISESWDRASGTQYF. DNA for the CDR3: TGTGCCATCAGTGAGTCGTGGGACCGAGCGTCGGGGACCCAGTACTTC.

This clonotype has a count of ten or more. V gene TRBV28 combines with J gene TRBJ2-7; 7 positions match TRBD1. CDR1 is MDHEN and CDR2 is SYDVKM in the germline V gene. Trimming removed 6 bases from V and 2 bases from J; junction bases left unmatched: 7. This CDR3 comprises 14 residues. Here the CDR3 reads CASSRQGSAYEQYF. The CDR3 nucleotides are TGTGCCAGCAGCAGACAGGGAAGCGCCTACGAGCAGTACTTC.

This clonotype came up a few times. V and J are TRBV4-1 and TRBJ2-5; perhaps TRBD2 as D (5 bases). In germline, CDR1 is MGHRA, CDR2 YSYEKL. Trimming took 5 bases from V and 5 from J, leaving 12 bases between them. This CDR3 has 13 residues. In nucleotides, the CDR3 is TGCGCCAGCAGCGTCGGGGTTTGGGAGACCCAGTACTTC. Amino acids: CASSVGVWETQYF.

The chain couples TRBV19 to TRBJ1-1, with no clear D. This CDR3 comprises 13 residues. Germline V gene sequence: CDR1 LNHDA, CDR2 SQIVND (reference sequence). With 3 bases removed from V and 4 bases from J, the gap between germline ends came to 9 bases. CDR3 sequence (DNA): TGTGCCAGTAGTATGGAGGGTTTCACTGAAGCTTTCTTT. It is translated as CASSMEGFTEAFF.

The chain combines TRBV4-1 with TRBJ1-5, with D tentatively TRBD1 (5 bases). Germline V gives CDR1 MGHRA, CDR2 YSYEKL. This CDR3 is built from 13 residues. Trimming stripped 4 bases from V and 7 bases from J, with 11 bases between. The CDR3 DNA reads TGCGCCAGCAGCCCGGTCGGGGGACAGCCCCAGCATTTT. Protein product: CASSPVGGQPQHF.